The clone carrying this T cell receptor beta chain was observed once. The data belong to a study of blood T cell repertoires in COVID-19. Study-level information: T cells, B-cell-depleted T cells, or PBMCs provided the cDNA or gDNA that served as material.

The germline V gene has CDR1 SGHTA and CDR2 FQGNSA. V was clipped by 5 bases and J by 11 bases; unmatched bases: 11. The CDR3 consists of 15 residues. How the authors handled the data: Estimated nucleated cell counts came from reference gene primer amplification. The assay was immunoSEQ multiplex PCR, and TCRdb's table has in-frame clones only and misses some. That table gives V, J and clone size, and the DNA gave D and trimming. The sample lists about 150,000 clones; more than 75% were seen once. The genes are TRBV7-2 and TRBJ1-6; 8 bases line up with TRBD1. Sequenced: peripheral blood. This sequence was found in a man in his fifties who had recovered from COVID-19. In DNA, the CDR3 is TGTGCCAGCAGCGATGTCGGGACAGGAGGTGCACCCCTCCACTTT. Translating gives CASSDVGTGGAPLHF.